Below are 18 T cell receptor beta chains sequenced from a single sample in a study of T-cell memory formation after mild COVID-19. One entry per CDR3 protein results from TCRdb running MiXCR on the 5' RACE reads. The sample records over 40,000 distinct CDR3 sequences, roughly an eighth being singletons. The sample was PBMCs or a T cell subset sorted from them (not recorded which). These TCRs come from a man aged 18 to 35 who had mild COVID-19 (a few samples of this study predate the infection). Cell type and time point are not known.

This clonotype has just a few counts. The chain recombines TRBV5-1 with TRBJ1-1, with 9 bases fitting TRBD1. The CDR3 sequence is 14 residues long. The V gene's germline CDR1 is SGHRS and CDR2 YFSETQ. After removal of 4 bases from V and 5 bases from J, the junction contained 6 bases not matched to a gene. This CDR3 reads CASSPQGAQTEAFF. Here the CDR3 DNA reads TGCGCCAGCAGCCCACAGGGGGCGCAAACTGAAGCTTTCTTT. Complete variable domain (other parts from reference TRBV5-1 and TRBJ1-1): KAGVTQTPRYLIKTRGQQVTLSCSPISGHRSVSWYQQTPGQGLQFLFEYFSETQRNKGNFPGRFSGRQFSNSRSEMNVSTLELGDSALYLCASSPQGAQTEAFFGQGTRLTVV.

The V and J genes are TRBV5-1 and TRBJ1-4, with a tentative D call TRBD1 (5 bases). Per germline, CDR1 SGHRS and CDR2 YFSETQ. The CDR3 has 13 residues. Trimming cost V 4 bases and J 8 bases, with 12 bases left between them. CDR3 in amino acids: CASSPQGREKLFF. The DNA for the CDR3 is TGCGCCAGCAGCCCCCAGGGTAGGGAAAAACTGTTTTTT.

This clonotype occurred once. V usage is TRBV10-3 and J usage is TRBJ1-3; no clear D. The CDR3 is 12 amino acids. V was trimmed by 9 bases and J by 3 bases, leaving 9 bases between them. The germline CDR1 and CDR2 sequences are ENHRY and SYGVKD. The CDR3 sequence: CAIATGGNTIYF. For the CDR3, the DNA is TGTGCCATAGCGACGGGTGGAAACACCATATATTTT.

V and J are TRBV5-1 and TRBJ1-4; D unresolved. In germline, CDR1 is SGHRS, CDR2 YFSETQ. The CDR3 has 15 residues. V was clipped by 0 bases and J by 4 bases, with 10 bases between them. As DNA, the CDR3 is TGCGCCAGCAGCTTGGTGTCAGTGAGTAATGAAAAACTGTTTTTT. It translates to CASSLVSVSNEKLFF.

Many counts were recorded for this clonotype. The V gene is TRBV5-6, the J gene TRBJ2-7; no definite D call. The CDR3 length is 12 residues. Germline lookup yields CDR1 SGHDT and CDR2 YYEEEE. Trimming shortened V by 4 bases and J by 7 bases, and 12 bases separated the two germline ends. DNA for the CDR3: TGTGCCAGCAGCGGTAGCAGTGGTGAGCAGTACGTC. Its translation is CASSGSSGEQYV.

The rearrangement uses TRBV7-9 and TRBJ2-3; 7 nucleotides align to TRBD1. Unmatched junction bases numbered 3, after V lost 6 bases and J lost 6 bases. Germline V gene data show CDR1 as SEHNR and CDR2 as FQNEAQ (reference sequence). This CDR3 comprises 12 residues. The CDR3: CASRETGDTQYF. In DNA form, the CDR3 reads TGTGCCAGCAGGGAGACAGGGGATACGCAGTATTTT.

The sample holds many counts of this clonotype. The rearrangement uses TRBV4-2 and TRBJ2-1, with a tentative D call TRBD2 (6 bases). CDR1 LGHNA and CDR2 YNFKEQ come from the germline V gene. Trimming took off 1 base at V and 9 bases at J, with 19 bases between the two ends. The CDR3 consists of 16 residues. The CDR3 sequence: CASSQVNHRGYGEQFF. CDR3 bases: TGTGCCAGCAGCCAAGTAAACCACCGGGGGTATGGTGAGCAGTTCTTC.

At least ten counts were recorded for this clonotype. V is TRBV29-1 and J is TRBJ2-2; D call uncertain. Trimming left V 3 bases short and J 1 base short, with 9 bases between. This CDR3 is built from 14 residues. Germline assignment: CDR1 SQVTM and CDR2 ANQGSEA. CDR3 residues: CSVEKQLNTGELFF. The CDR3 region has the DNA TGCAGCGTTGAGAAACAGTTGAACACCGGGGAGCTGTTTTTT.

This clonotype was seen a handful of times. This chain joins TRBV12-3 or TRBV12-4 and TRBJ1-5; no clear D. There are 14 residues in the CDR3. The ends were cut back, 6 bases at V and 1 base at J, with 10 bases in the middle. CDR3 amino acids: CASSWEESNQPQHF. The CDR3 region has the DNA TGTGCCAGCAGCTGGGAGGAGAGCAATCAGCCCCAGCATTTT.

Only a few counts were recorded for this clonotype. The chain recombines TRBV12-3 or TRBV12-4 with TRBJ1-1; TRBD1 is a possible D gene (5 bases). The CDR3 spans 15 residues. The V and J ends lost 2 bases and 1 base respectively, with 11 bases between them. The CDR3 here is CASSLNRQSNTEAFF. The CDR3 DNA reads TGTGCCAGCAGTTTAAATAGACAGTCGAACACTGAAGCTTTCTTT.

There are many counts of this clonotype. CDR3 loop: CASTTPTGPYGYTF. CDR3 DNA: TGTGCCAGCACCACCCCGACAGGGCCCTATGGCTACACCTTC. The gene calls are TRBV7-9 and TRBJ1-2, with 7 bases fitting TRBD1. The CDR3 consists of 14 residues. V lost 7 bases and J lost 4; bases outside the gene matches: 9. CDR1 is SEHNR and CDR2 is FQNEAQ in the germline V gene (reference sequence).

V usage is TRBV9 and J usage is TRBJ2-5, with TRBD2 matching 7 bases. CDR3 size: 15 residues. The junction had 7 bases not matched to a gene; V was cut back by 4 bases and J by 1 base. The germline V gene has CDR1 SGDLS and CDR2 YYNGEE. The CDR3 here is CASSPQGLIQETQYF. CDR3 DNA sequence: TGTGCCAGCAGCCCCCAGGGACTAATCCAAGAGACCCAGTACTTC.

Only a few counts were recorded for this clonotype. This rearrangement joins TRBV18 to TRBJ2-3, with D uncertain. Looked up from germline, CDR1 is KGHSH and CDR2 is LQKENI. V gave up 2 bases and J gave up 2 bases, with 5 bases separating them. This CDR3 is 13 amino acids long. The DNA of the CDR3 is TGTGCCAGCTCACCAGACCTCACAGATACGCAGTATTTT. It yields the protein CASSPDLTDTQYF.

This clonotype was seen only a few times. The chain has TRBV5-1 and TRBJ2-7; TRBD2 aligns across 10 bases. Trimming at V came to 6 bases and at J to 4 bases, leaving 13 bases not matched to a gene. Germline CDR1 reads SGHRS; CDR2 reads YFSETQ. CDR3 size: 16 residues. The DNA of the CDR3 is TGCGCCAGCAATACGGGGAAAGCGGGGGGGCCTTACGAGCAGTACTTC. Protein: CASNTGKAGGPYEQYF.

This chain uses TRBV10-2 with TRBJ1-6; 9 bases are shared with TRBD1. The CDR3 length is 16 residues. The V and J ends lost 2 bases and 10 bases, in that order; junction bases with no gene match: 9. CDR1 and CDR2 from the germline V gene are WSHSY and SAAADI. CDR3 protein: CASSEGDRVIFSPLHF. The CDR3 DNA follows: TGCGCCAGCAGTGAGGGGGACAGGGTGATATTCTCACCCCTCCACTTT.

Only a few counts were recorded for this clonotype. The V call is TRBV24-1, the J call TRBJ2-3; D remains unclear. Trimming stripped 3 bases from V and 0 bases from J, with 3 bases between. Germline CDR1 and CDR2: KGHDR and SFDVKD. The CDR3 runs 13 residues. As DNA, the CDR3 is TGTGCCACCAGTGATCAAAGCACAGATACGCAGTATTTT. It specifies CATSDQSTDTQYF.

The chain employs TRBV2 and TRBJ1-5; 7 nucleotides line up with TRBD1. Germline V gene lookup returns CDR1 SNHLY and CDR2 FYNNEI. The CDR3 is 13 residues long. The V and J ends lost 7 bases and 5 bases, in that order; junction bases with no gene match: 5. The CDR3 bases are TGTGCCAGCACTGGACAGGCTGATCAGCCCCAGCATTTT. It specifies CASTGQADQPQHF.

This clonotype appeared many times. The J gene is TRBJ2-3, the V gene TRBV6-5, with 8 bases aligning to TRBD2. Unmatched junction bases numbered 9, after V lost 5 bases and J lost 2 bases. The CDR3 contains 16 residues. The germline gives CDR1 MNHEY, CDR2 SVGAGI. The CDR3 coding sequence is TGTGCCAGCAGTGCAAACGGGGGGGGGTACACAGATACGCAGTATTTT. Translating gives CASSANGGGYTDTQYF.